Listed here are 5 T cell receptor beta chains from one sample, sequenced in a study of radiotherapy plus CTLA-4 blockade in lung cancer. Method: immunoSEQ multiplex PCR; TCRdb's copy keeps in-frame clones and lacks some. Of about 90,000 clones listed, 55% to 75% are singletons. This specimen was peripheral blood, taken from a patient treated with radiotherapy plus ipilimumab. Receptor source: a human donor with non-small cell lung cancer that progressed on radiotherapy plus ipilimumab.

V is TRBV4-1 and J is TRBJ2-5, with 8 bases fitting TRBD2. This CDR3 contains 13 residues. The germline CDR1 and CDR2 sequences are MGHRA and YSYEKL. Germline trimming cut 1 base from V and 5 bases from J; bases unmatched to any gene: 0. The CDR3 region has the DNA TGCGCCAGCAGCCAAGGGACTAGCGAGACCCAGTACTTC. It codes for CASSQGTSETQYF.

The chain employs TRBV19 and TRBJ1-5; 9 bases map to TRBD1. CDR1 is LNHDA, CDR2 SQIVND, per germline (reference sequence). The CDR3 is 14 amino acids. V gave up 6 bases and J gave up 6 bases; unmatched junction bases: 6. This CDR3 reads CASSRQGVVQPQHF. DNA for the CDR3: TGTGCCAGTAGCCGACAGGGGGTTGTTCAGCCCCAGCATTTT.

V is TRBV28 and J is TRBJ1-5; D is unclear. V lost 7 bases and J 0 bases, leaving 10 bases between the germline ends. Germline CDR1 and CDR2: MDHEN and SYDVKM. The CDR3 length is 14 residues. CDR3 loop: CASILVNSNQPQHF. The DNA for the CDR3 is TGTGCCAGCATCTTAGTCAATAGCAATCAGCCCCAGCATTTT.

This clone was counted a single time. V and J are TRBV2 and TRBJ2-7; TRBD2 aligns across 9 bases. CDR1 is SNHLY, CDR2 FYNNEI, per germline. The CDR3 length is 15 residues. V lost 4 bases to trimming and J lost 5 bases; unmatched junction nucleotides: 9. The CDR3 region is CASSAYGLAGDEQYF. DNA of the CDR3: TGTGCCAGCAGTGCCTATGGATTAGCGGGAGACGAGCAGTACTTC.

The CDR3 sequence: CASSPKAGGGDTQYF. CDR3 DNA sequence: TGTGCCAGCAGCCCAAAAGCGGGAGGGGGGGATACGCAGTATTTT. The chain recombines TRBV5-4 with TRBJ2-3; 10 bases match TRBD2. Per the germline V gene, CDR1 is SGHNT and CDR2 is YYREEE (reference sequence). With V trimmed by 4 bases and J by 6 bases, 8 bases remained unmatched. The CDR3 contains 15 residues.